This entry lists 30 T cell receptor beta chains sequenced from one sample in a study of T cell repertoires in ileal Crohn's disease. Measured with immunoSEQ multiplex PCR; TCRdb has only the in-frame clones, and not every one. The table lists approximately 27,000 clones, around 80% of them singletons. The sample was ileal tissue. The receptors shown here come from an adult with Crohn's disease.

This clone was counted a single time. The chain combines TRBV9 with TRBJ1-1, with 9 bases identical to TRBD1. Germline CDR1 is SGDLS and CDR2 is YYNGEE. The CDR3 totals 14 residues. With 3 bases clipped from V and 5 bases from J, the junction kept 5 bases outside the gene matches. In DNA form, the CDR3 reads TGTGCCAGCAGCGAACAGGGGGCGGGGACTGAAGCTTTCTTT. Translation gives CASSEQGAGTEAFF.

The genes are TRBV4-1 and TRBJ2-5; D perhaps matches TRBD1 (5 bases). Trimming removed 0 bases from V and 4 bases from J, with 12 bases in between. Germline V gene sequence: CDR1 MGHRA, CDR2 YSYEKL. The CDR3 sequence is 15 residues long. CDR3 DNA: TGCGCCAGCAGCCAAGATCGGAGCAGGGTAGAGACCCAGTACTTC. It specifies CASSQDRSRVETQYF.

The chain is built from TRBV5-1 and TRBJ1-3; 8 nucleotides agree with TRBD1. Germline assignment: CDR1 SGHRS and CDR2 YFSETQ. The CDR3 runs 13 residues. V trimming: 4 bases; J trimming: 4 bases; junction bases outside the gene matches: 1. CDR3 sequence: CASSTGGGNTIYF. CDR3 bases: TGCGCCAGCAGCACAGGGGGAGGAAACACCATATATTTT.

This chain links TRBV30 with TRBJ1-1, with D maybe TRBD1 (6 bases). The V end was cut by 3 bases, the J end by 0 bases, with 17 bases between. This CDR3 region has 16 residues. CDR1 is GTSNPN, CDR2 SVGIG, per germline (reference sequence). Here the CDR3 reads CAWSAPDRNVNTEAFF. The CDR3 DNA reads as TGTGCCTGGAGCGCACCGGACAGAAATGTGAACACTGAAGCTTTCTTT.

On this clone: Germline and junction disagree at one end, which may indicate a read error. The V and J genes are TRBV6-5 and TRBJ2-3, with D hard to call. Germline V gene lookup returns CDR1 MNHEY and CDR2 SVGAGI. The CDR3 length is 12 residues. The CDR3 region has the DNA TGTGCCATCAGTCCCCACGCGGATACGCAGTATTTT. It encodes CAISPHADTQYF.

The V and J genes are TRBV6-1 and TRBJ2-3, with 9 bases that match TRBD1. The CDR3 has 15 amino acids. V was clipped by 5 bases and J by 3 bases; unmatched bases: 6. Germline V gives CDR1 MNHNS, CDR2 SASEGT. In DNA, the CDR3 is TGTGCCAGCAGTCTGGACAGGGGCCAAACAGATACGCAGTATTTT. This translates into CASSLDRGQTDTQYF.

This clone was counted only a few times. The rearrangement uses TRBV9 and TRBJ1-1; D is uncertain. The germline V gene encodes CDR1 SGDLS and CDR2 YYNGEE. The CDR3 extends over 15 amino acids. The V gene lost 0 bases and the J gene lost 4 bases, with 13 bases spanning the gap. In nucleotides, the CDR3 is TGTGCCAGCAGCGTAGTTGAGGGCAAGGGCACTGAAGCTTTCTTT. It encodes CASSVVEGKGTEAFF.

This chain uses TRBV25-1 with TRBJ2-5, with unresolved D. CDR1 MGHDK and CDR2 SYGVNS come from the germline V gene. The CDR3 has 13 residues. Trimming removed 5 bases at V and 4 bases at J, with 11 bases between. This CDR3 reads CASSPGRPETQYF. Here the CDR3 DNA reads TGTGCCAGCAGTCCAGGCAGGCCAGAGACCCAGTACTTC.

This rearrangement joins TRBV20-1 to TRBJ2-7; TRBD2 agrees at 8 bases. The CDR3 sequence is 11 residues long. The V gene's germline CDR1 is DFQATT and CDR2 SNEGSKA (reference sequence). V was pared by 5 bases and J by 6 bases, with 3 bases of the junction left unmatched. The CDR3 DNA is TGCAGTGCTGGACTAGCAAGCGAGCAGTACTTC. Protein sequence: CSAGLASEQYF.

The chain recombines TRBV4-2 with TRBJ2-5; TRBD2 matches 9 bases. V lost 1 base, J lost 2 bases, and 8 bases stayed unmatched. CDR1 and CDR2 from the germline V gene are LGHNA and YNFKEQ. The CDR3 extends over 17 amino acids. The DNA of the CDR3 is TGTGCCAGCAGCCAAGGGGCGGATAGCGGGGGTCAAGAGACCCAGTACTTC. As protein: CASSQGADSGGQETQYF.

This sequence joins TRBV13 and TRBJ2-1; 12 nucleotides agree with TRBD2. V dropped 4 bases and J dropped 6; count of bases not matched to a gene: 7. CDR1 and CDR2 from the germline V gene are PRHDT and FYEKMQ (reference sequence). CDR3 length: 16 amino acids. The DNA of the CDR3 is TGTGCCAGCAGCTCCGAGCTAGCGGGAGGGGGCAATGAGCAGTTCTTC. Its protein product is CASSSELAGGGNEQFF.

The chain joins TRBV27 to TRBJ2-1; 8 bases fit TRBD2. The ends lost 1 base at V and 5 bases at J; junction bases unmatched: 4. This CDR3 region has 15 residues. Germline values: CDR1 MNHEY, CDR2 SMNVEV (reference sequence). The CDR3 DNA reads as TGTGCCAGCAGTTTATACGGGGGGGGCAACAATGAGCAGTTCTTC. Its protein product is CASSLYGGGNNEQFF.

V gene TRBV7-2 combines with J gene TRBJ2-2; D gene ambiguous. CDR3 length: 13 amino acids. Germline-derived CDR1 and CDR2 are SGHTA and FQGNSA. Trimming took off 0 bases at V and 13 bases at J, with 12 bases between the two ends. CDR3 DNA sequence: TGTGCCAGCAGCTTAGCGGCGGCGGCTGGGCTGTTTTTT. Encoded protein: CASSLAAAAGLFF.

The chain links TRBV5-6 to TRBJ1-4, with TRBD1 matching over 10 bases. Germline assignment: CDR1 SGHDT and CDR2 YYEEEE. V shed 3 bases, J shed 6 bases, and the junction held 5 bases outside the gene matches. This CDR3 region has 15 residues. The CDR3 DNA is TGTGCCAGCAGCTCTGCCGGGACAGGGGATGAAAAACTGTTTTTT. Translated, it gives CASSSAGTGDEKLFF.

This chain uses TRBV27 with TRBJ1-2; 7 bases agree with TRBD1. V dropped 5 bases and J dropped 2; count of bases not matched to a gene: 8. This CDR3 region has 15 residues. CDR1 and CDR2 (germline): MNHEY, SMNVEV (reference sequence). The CDR3 protein is CASSPRRDSNYGYTF. The CDR3 DNA is TGTGCCAGCAGTCCGCGGCGGGACAGCAACTATGGCTACACCTTC.

This chain connects TRBV6-5 to TRBJ2-2; 7 bases match TRBD1. Germline V lookup: CDR1 MNHEY, CDR2 SVGAGI. V was clipped by 3 bases and J by 7 bases; unmatched bases: 5. CDR3 length: 14 amino acids. The CDR3 DNA follows: TGTGCCAGCAGTTATAGGGGGCTGGTCGGGGAGCTGTTTTTT. This gives the protein CASSYRGLVGELFF.

The chain combines TRBV2 with TRBJ1-6; TRBD1 might be the D (6 bases). The CDR3 length is 15 residues. Germline CDR1 and CDR2: SNHLY and FYNNEI. V lost 4 bases, J lost 10 bases, and 17 bases lay in between. CDR3: CASSAPPEGESPLHF. The CDR3 DNA sequence: TGTGCCAGCAGTGCACCCCCCGAGGGGGAATCACCCCTCCACTTT.

V and J are TRBV6-5 and TRBJ1-1; D is perhaps TRBD1 (5 bases). The V gene's germline CDR1 is MNHEY and CDR2 SVGAGI. Trimming pared 4 bases from V and 7 bases from J, leaving 10 bases between. This CDR3 has 12 amino acids. CDR3 DNA: TGTGCCAGCAGTTTCCCGGGGGGTGAAGCTTTCTTT. This codes for CASSFPGGEAFF.

A single count supports this clone. The chain has TRBV9 and TRBJ1-5, with D perhaps TRBD1 (6 bases). The CDR3 is 15 amino acids. The V gene's germline CDR1 is SGDLS and CDR2 YYNGEE. V was cut by 2 bases and J by 5 bases, with 14 bases left in between. The CDR3 sequence is CASSVTGQQDQPQHF. For the CDR3, the DNA is TGTGCCAGCAGCGTGACAGGACAGCAGGATCAGCCCCAGCATTTT. Full variable domain (rest looked up from reference TRBV9 and TRBJ1-5): DSGVTQTPKHLITATGQRVTLRCSPRSGDLSVYWYQQSLDQGLQFLIQYYNGEERAKGNILERFSAQQFPDLHSELNLSSLELGDSALYFCASSVTGQQDQPQHFGDGTRLSIL.

This chain connects TRBV7-3 to TRBJ2-3; 8 nucleotides agree with TRBD1. After removal of 5 bases from V and 1 base from J, the junction contained 8 bases not matched to a gene. This CDR3 has 16 residues. Germline lookup yields CDR1 SGHTA and CDR2 FQGTGA. The CDR3: CASSPGQGGGTDTQYF. The CDR3 coding sequence is TGTGCCAGCAGCCCAGGACAGGGCGGGGGCACAGATACGCAGTATTTT. Full variable domain (remainder filled in from reference TRBV7-3 and TRBJ2-3): GAGVSQTPSNKVTEKGKYVELRCDPISGHTALYWYRQSLGQGPEFLIYFQGTGAADDSGLPNDRFFAVRPEGSVSTLKIQRTERGDSAVYLCASSPGQGGGTDTQYFGPGTRLTVL.

V and J are TRBV11-2 and TRBJ2-5, with unresolved D. The J call may not be correct, given that the DNA end is closer to TRBJ2-7. Looked up from germline, CDR1 is SGHAT and CDR2 is FQNNGV. The CDR3 consists of 11 residues. Here the CDR3 DNA reads TGTGCCAGCAGCGCCAACTACGAGCAGTACTTC. Protein: CASSANYEQYF.

The rearrangement links TRBV30 to TRBJ2-5, with 7 bases identical to TRBD1. The J call may be faulty, since TRBJ2-7 better matches the DNA end. The CDR3 loop spans 11 amino acids. Germline assignment: CDR1 GTSNPN and CDR2 SVGIG (reference sequence). This CDR3 is CAWTGGYEQYF. CDR3 DNA sequence: TGTGCCTGGACAGGGGGCTACGAGCAGTACTTC.

The chain employs TRBV13 and TRBJ2-5; 10 bases are a match to TRBD2. V lost 4 bases to trimming and J lost 0 bases; unmatched junction nucleotides: 11. The CDR3 has 18 residues. Germline V gene lookup returns CDR1 PRHDT and CDR2 FYEKMQ (reference sequence). CDR3 in DNA: TGTGCCAGCAGCTCCATGGGTAGCGGGAGGACGTACCAAGAGACCCAGTACTTC. It translates to CASSSMGSGRTYQETQYF. Full variable domain (rest looked up from reference TRBV13 and TRBJ2-5): AAGVIQSPRHLIKEKRETATLKCYPIPRHDTVYWYQQGPGQDPQFLISFYEKMQSDKGSIPDRFSAQQFSDYHSELNMSSLELGDSALYFCASSSMGSGRTYQETQYFGPGTRLLVL.

There are a few counts of this clone. This chain joins TRBV14 and TRBJ2-7; D ambiguous. V gave up 0 bases and J gave up 2 bases, with 11 bases separating them. CDR3 length: 15 residues. Germline assignment: CDR1 SGHDN and CDR2 FVKESK. The CDR3, as DNA: TGTGCCAGCAGCCAAGAAAAGAGTGTCCCCTACGAGCAGTACTTC. The encoded protein is CASSQEKSVPYEQYF.

This clone has just one count. The gene calls are TRBV5-6 and TRBJ1-5; TRBD1 agrees at 12 bases. The CDR3 is made up of 17 amino acids. Germline CDR1 is SGHDT and CDR2 is YYEEEE. The trim removed 3 bases at V and 2 bases at J, leaving 6 bases unmatched. The CDR3 DNA is TGTGCCAGCAGCTCCGGGACAGGGGGCAGGGGCAATCAGCCCCAGCATTTT. This gives the protein CASSSGTGGRGNQPQHF.

The genes are TRBV29-1 and TRBJ2-1; 8 bases align to TRBD2. The junction had 9 bases not matched to a gene; V was cut back by 6 bases and J by 14 bases. This CDR3 comprises 11 residues. Germline lookup yields CDR1 SQVTM and CDR2 ANQGSEA. CDR3 bases: TGCAGCGTGACCATAGCGGGGACGAAGTTCTTC. Protein: CSVTIAGTKFF.

This clone occurred once. The chain joins TRBV19 to TRBJ2-2, with 11 bases matching TRBD1. J was trimmed by 3 bases and V by 8 bases; bases with no gene match: 5. The CDR3 runs 15 residues. Germline CDR1 and CDR2: LNHDA and SQIVND (reference sequence). As DNA, the CDR3 is TGTGCCAGTCGACCGGGACAGGGGGACACCGGGGAGCTGTTTTTT. This codes for CASRPGQGDTGELFF.

In the case of this clone: Other nucleotide sequences in the sample specify the same CDR3. The CDR3 DNA is TGCGCCAGCAGCTTGGCAGGGAACTATGGCTACACCTTC. Translating gives CASSLAGNYGYTF. This chain uses TRBV5-1 with TRBJ1-2, with D perhaps TRBD1 (5 bases). There are 13 residues in the CDR3. The V gene lost 0 bases and the J gene lost 2 bases, with 5 bases spanning the gap. Germline CDR1 reads SGHRS; CDR2 reads YFSETQ.

The gene calls are TRBV11-3 and TRBJ2-1; D may be TRBD1 (5 bases). CDR3 length equals 14 residues. V dropped 5 bases and J dropped 4 bases, with 12 bases sitting between them. Germline V gives CDR1 SGHNT, CDR2 YENEEA. The CDR3 loop is CASSLGSGYNEQFF. The CDR3 nucleotides are TGTGCCAGCAGCCTAGGTTCAGGGTACAATGAGCAGTTCTTC.

This chain joins TRBV5-1 and TRBJ2-6; D perhaps matches TRBD1 (5 bases). The CDR3 contains 16 residues. Germline CDR1 SGHRS, CDR2 YFSETQ. Deletions cut 4 bases from V and 1 base from J, with 12 bases between. DNA for the CDR3: TGCGCCAGCAGCCCCAGGGATAAGTCTGGGGCCAACGTCCTGACTTTC. Translating gives CASSPRDKSGANVLTF. Together with reference TRBV5-1 and TRBJ2-6, the CDR3 gives the full variable domain: KAGVTQTPRYLIKTRGQQVTLSCSPISGHRSVSWYQQTPGQGLQFLFEYFSETQRNKGNFPGRFSGRQFSNSRSEMNVSTLELGDSALYLCASSPRDKSGANVLTFGAGSRLTVL.